Listed below are T cell receptor beta chains from one sample, sequenced in a study of cytomegalovirus exposure and HLA in healthy donors. Generated by immunoSEQ multiplex PCR, the TCRdb table keeps only in-frame clones and is missing some. The sample holds about 200,000 clones; 80% to 90% are singletons and the top ten take around 0.31%. The source material was PBMCs. All receptors come from a woman in her 30s in good health and CMV-seronegative. Both conserved end residues are part of each CDR3. The D gene is left open where the match is weak. Some rows mark clone size as missing; the rest say once, few, many or name a class of expanded clone.

j_gene: TRBJ1-4
v_gene: TRBV4-1
abundance: NA
d_gene: TRBD1
CDR3aa: CASSSTGEKLFF
CDR3nt: TGCGCCAGCAGCTCAACAGGGGAGAAACTGTTTTTT

j_gene: TRBJ2-7
v_gene: TRBV29-1
abundance: NA
d_gene: TRBD1
CDR3aa: CSARGQAAYEQYF
CDR3nt: TGCAGCGCTAGGGGACAGGCAGCTTACGAGCAGTACTTC

j_gene: TRBJ2-3
v_gene: TRBV7-9
abundance: NA
d_gene: NA
CDR3aa: CASSLGRGGGTSTDTQYF
CDR3nt: TGTGCCAGCAGCTTAGGCCGTGGTGGAGGAACTAGCACAGATACGCAGTATTTT

j_gene: TRBJ2-7
v_gene: TRBV5-6
abundance: NA
d_gene: TRBD1
CDR3aa: CASSLGQGRSVEQYF
CDR3nt: TGTGCCAGCAGTCTAGGACAGGGTCGATCGGTCGAGCAGTACTTC

j_gene: TRBJ2-5
v_gene: TRBV10-3
abundance: NA
d_gene: TRBD2
CDR3aa: CATHPETSGPQETQYF
CDR3nt: TGTGCCACCCACCCCGAGACTAGCGGCCCCCAAGAGACCCAGTACTTC

j_gene: TRBJ2-1
v_gene: TRBV7-9
abundance: NA
d_gene: TRBD1
CDR3aa: CASSPGTGSDEQFF
CDR3nt: TGTGCCAGCAGCCCCGGGACAGGGTCCGATGAGCAGTTCTTC

j_gene: TRBJ2-7
v_gene: TRBV6-6
abundance: once
d_gene: NA
CDR3aa: CASSYRPGGEQYF
CDR3nt: TGTGCCAGCAGTTATCGCCCCGGAGGCGAGCAGTACTTC

j_gene: TRBJ2-5
v_gene: TRBV29-1
abundance: NA
d_gene: TRBD1
CDR3aa: CSVAQQGIQETQYF
CDR3nt: TGCAGCGTCGCACAACAGGGGATCCAAGAGACCCAGTACTTC

j_gene: TRBJ2-7
v_gene: TRBV5-1
abundance: NA
d_gene: NA
CDR3aa: CASSLNGQRPYEQYF
CDR3nt: TGCGCCAGCAGCTTGAATGGACAGAGACCCTACGAGCAGTACTTC

j_gene: TRBJ1-1
v_gene: TRBV7-9
abundance: NA
d_gene: TRBD1
CDR3aa: CASSVRGATEAFF
CDR3nt: TGTGCCAGCAGCGTCAGGGGGGCCACTGAAGCTTTCTTT

j_gene: TRBJ2-7
v_gene: TRBV5-1
abundance: NA
d_gene: NA
CDR3aa: CASSPRLDSYEQYF
CDR3nt: TGCGCCAGCAGCCCCAGACTCGATTCCTACGAGCAGTACTTC

j_gene: TRBJ1-3
v_gene: TRBV6-4
abundance: NA
d_gene: NA
CDR3aa: CASRDTGSGNTIYF
CDR3nt: TGTGCCAGCAGGGATACAGGGTCTGGAAACACCATATATTTT

j_gene: TRBJ1-1
v_gene: TRBV5-6
abundance: NA
d_gene: NA
CDR3aa: CASSLARAEAFF
CDR3nt: TGTGCCAGCAGCTTGGCGCGGGCTGAAGCTTTCTTT

j_gene: TRBJ1-2
v_gene: TRBV27
abundance: NA
d_gene: TRBD1
CDR3aa: CASSLSGGGGYTF
CDR3nt: TGTGCCAGCAGTTTATCAGGGGGCGGCGGCTACACCTTC

j_gene: TRBJ2-7
v_gene: TRBV2
abundance: once
d_gene: TRBD1
CDR3aa: CASSEGQIFSYEQYF
CDR3nt: TGTGCCAGCAGCGAGGGACAGATTTTCTCCTACGAGCAGTACTTC

j_gene: TRBJ2-3
v_gene: TRBV4-2
abundance: once
d_gene: NA
CDR3aa: CASTREVAVSTDTQYF
CDR3nt: TGTGCCAGCACCCGAGAGGTGGCGGTCTCCACAGATACGCAGTATTTT

j_gene: TRBJ2-1
v_gene: TRBV11-2
abundance: NA
d_gene: TRBD2
CDR3aa: CASSARGDEQFF
CDR3nt: TGTGCCAGCAGCGCCCGGGGGGATGAGCAGTTCTTC

j_gene: TRBJ2-7
v_gene: TRBV7-2
abundance: NA
d_gene: NA
CDR3aa: CASSLEWAVSSYEQYF
CDR3nt: TGTGCCAGCAGCTTAGAATGGGCCGTAAGCTCCTACGAGCAGTACTTC

j_gene: TRBJ1-1
v_gene: TRBV11-3
abundance: NA
d_gene: NA
CDR3aa: CASSLTTNTEAFF
CDR3nt: TGTGCCAGCAGCTTAACAACGAACACTGAAGCTTTCTTT

j_gene: TRBJ1-5
v_gene: TRBV10-3
abundance: once
d_gene: NA
CDR3aa: CAISGTANQPQHF
CDR3nt: TGTGCCATCAGTGGGACAGCTAATCAGCCCCAGCATTTT

j_gene: TRBJ1-2
v_gene: TRBV2
abundance: NA
d_gene: TRBD1
CDR3aa: CASSGDRGGYGYTF
CDR3nt: TGTGCCAGCAGTGGGGACAGGGGAGGCTATGGCTACACCTTC

j_gene: TRBJ1-1
v_gene: TRBV27
abundance: NA
d_gene: TRBD1
CDR3aa: CASRPGTGYPEAFF
CDR3nt: TGTGCCAGCAGACCCGGGACAGGGTATCCTGAAGCTTTCTTT